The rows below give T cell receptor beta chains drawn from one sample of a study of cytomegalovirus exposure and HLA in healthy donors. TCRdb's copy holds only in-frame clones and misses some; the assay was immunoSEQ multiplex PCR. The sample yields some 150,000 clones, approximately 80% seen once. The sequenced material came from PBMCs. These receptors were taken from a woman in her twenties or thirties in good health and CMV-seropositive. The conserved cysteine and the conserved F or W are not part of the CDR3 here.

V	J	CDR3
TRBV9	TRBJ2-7	ASSVGGLGEQY
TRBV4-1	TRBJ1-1	ASSQRTARTEAF
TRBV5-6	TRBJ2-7	ASSLLTGSFPYEQY
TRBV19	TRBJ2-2	ASSLRRQVPTGELF
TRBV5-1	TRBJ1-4	ASSQQGANEKLF
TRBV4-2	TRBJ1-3	ASSHPGTGGNTIY
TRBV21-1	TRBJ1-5	ASILGGDRGYDSNQPQH
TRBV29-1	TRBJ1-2	SVGLWGAYGYT
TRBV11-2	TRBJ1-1	ASSLTGLSNTEAF
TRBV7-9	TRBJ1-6	ASSLADRVGFNSPLH
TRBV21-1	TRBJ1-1	ASSEPPQRNTEAF
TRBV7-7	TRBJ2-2	ASSLSSVNTGELF
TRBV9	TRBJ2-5	ASSVDGLARETQY
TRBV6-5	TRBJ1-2	ASTFNPSGYGYT
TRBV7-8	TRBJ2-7	ASSLLGLAGGYEQY
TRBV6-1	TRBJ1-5	ASSPEGNQPQH
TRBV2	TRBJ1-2	ASRQDSLLSGYT
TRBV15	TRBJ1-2	AIADSLNYGYT
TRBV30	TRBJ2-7	AWSATGYEQY
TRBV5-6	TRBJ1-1	ASRLREANTEAF
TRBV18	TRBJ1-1	ASSRSLQSLTEAF
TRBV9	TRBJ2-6	ASSVDVPSSGANVLT
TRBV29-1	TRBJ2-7	SVELGTGMSYSRSYEQY